Shown below are 5 T cell receptor beta chains from a single sample sequenced in a study of radiation and T cells in renal cell carcinoma. Time point here: blood 2 weeks post-SBRT. Treatment given: 15 Gy SBRT to primary tumor, nephrectomy 4 weeks later. Assay used: immunoSEQ multiplex PCR; TCRdb lists only in-frame clones, some missing. The sample lists 120,000 or so clones; 70% to 90% were seen once. The sequenced sample was blood, obtained from a patient whose treatment included radiotherapy and nephrectomy. The source of these receptors is a woman aged 55-75 years with renal cell carcinoma.

The rearrangement uses TRBV19 and TRBJ1-4; D unclear. V lost 5 bases and J lost 6, with 10 bases in between. Germline V CDR1 and CDR2: LNHDA, SQIVND (reference sequence). CDR3 length: 13 amino acids. The CDR3 sequence is CASSPMWYEKLFF. DNA for the CDR3: TGTGCCAGTAGTCCCATGTGGTATGAAAAACTGTTTTTT.

V and J are TRBV18 and TRBJ2-2; a possible D gene is TRBD2 (5 bases). Looked up from germline, CDR1 is KGHSH and CDR2 is LQKENI. This CDR3 is built from 15 residues. V was shortened by 0 bases and J by 1 base, with 6 bases between the two germline ends. The CDR3 sequence is CASSPPGRNTGELFF. CDR3 DNA: TGTGCCAGCTCACCACCGGGGAGGAACACCGGGGAGCTGTTTTTT.

The genes are TRBV6-5 and TRBJ1-1; D gene unclear. CDR3 length equals 14 residues. CDR1 MNHEY and CDR2 SVGAGI come from the germline V gene. Trimming removed 1 base from V and 8 bases from J, with 14 bases in between. CDR3 in DNA: TGTGCCAGCAGTTACTTTAGCAGGCCCACCGAAGCTTTCTTT. This encodes CASSYFSRPTEAFF.

The chain links TRBV11-3 to TRBJ2-2, with TRBD2 as a possible D gene (6 bases). This CDR3 is built from 17 residues. V gave up 0 bases and J gave up 6 bases, with 17 bases separating them. The V gene's germline CDR1 is SGHNT and CDR2 YENEEA. CDR3: CASSLDGPQAGPGELFF. As DNA, the CDR3 is TGTGCCAGCAGCTTAGACGGACCACAGGCGGGACCCGGGGAGCTGTTTTTT.

The rearrangement joins TRBV27 to TRBJ1-1; 10 nucleotides agree with TRBD1. Per germline, CDR1 MNHEY and CDR2 SMNVEV (reference sequence). The CDR3 length is 20 residues. Trimming took 5 bases from V and 0 from J; bases not matched to a gene: 18. The CDR3 sequence: CASSQTGGLISQTMNTEAFF. Written as DNA, the CDR3 is TGTGCCAGCAGTCAGACAGGGGGCCTAATATCCCAAACTATGAACACTGAAGCTTTCTTT.